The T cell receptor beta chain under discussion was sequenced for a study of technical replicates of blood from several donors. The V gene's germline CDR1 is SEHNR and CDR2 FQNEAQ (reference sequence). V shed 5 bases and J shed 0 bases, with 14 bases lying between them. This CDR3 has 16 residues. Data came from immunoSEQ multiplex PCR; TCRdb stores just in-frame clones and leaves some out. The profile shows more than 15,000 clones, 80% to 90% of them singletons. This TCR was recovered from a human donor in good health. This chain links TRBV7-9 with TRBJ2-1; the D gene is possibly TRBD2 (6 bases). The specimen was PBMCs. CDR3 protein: CASSPPRGYSYNEQFF. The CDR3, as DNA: TGTGCCAGCAGCCCCCCCCGGGGGTACTCCTACAATGAGCAGTTCTTC.